One sample yielded the 28 T cell receptor beta chains listed below, sequenced in a study of T cells expressing NK-cell markers. From the 5' RACE reads, TCRdb lists one entry per CDR3 protein and no DNA. The repertoire shows about 260,000 distinct CDR3 sequences; the top ten hold about 0.4%. Sequencing was done on a sample of blood T cells: a sorted CD56 or NKG2C T cell subset, CD4+ or CD8+ T cells, or bulk PBMC T cells (not recorded which). These receptors were taken from a man aged 18 to 30 in good health.

This sequence joins TRBV20-1 and TRBJ2-1; TCRdb calls TRBD2, which cannot be checked without DNA. This CDR3 contains 16 residues. Germline V gene data show CDR1 as DFQATT and CDR2 as SNEGSKA (reference sequence). CDR3: CSAESGTSGFYNEQFF.

The chain is built from TRBV29-1 and TRBJ1-5; TCRdb reports TRBD1, a call that lacks DNA to check it against. The CDR3 consists of 15 residues. Germline V gene lookup returns CDR1 SQVTM and CDR2 ANQGSEA. The CDR3 reads CSVSSGPNPSQPQHF.

V gene TRBV5-1 combines with J gene TRBJ2-2. The germline gives CDR1 SGHRS, CDR2 YFSETQ. The CDR3 contains 15 residues. The CDR3: CASSLLERNTGELFF.

V and J are TRBV7-9 and TRBJ1-2; absent DNA, TCRdb's TRBD1 call cannot be checked. Germline values: CDR1 SEHNR, CDR2 FQNEAQ (reference sequence). CDR3 length: 17 amino acids. This CDR3 is CASSYLSLRDSYVGYTF.

This chain links TRBV4-1 with TRBJ2-6. The CDR3 contains 16 residues. Germline assignment: CDR1 MGHRA and CDR2 YSYEKL. CDR3 region: CASSQVFRSGANVLTF.

The gene calls are TRBV11-3 and TRBJ1-2; as DNA is missing, the TRBD1 call by TCRdb cannot be tested. Germline CDR1 and CDR2: SGHNT and YENEEA. The CDR3 extends over 11 amino acids. The chain's CDR3 is CASRATGSYTF. The full variable domain, completed using reference TRBV11-3 and TRBJ1-2, is EAGVVQSPRYKIIEKKQPVAFWCNPISGHNTLYWYLQNLGQGPELLIRYENEEAVDDSQLPKDRFSAERLKGVDSTLKIQPAELGDSAVYLCASRATGSYTFGSGTRLTVV.

This chain uses TRBV4-3 with TRBJ2-1. The CDR3 runs to 16 residues. Germline V gene sequence: CDR1 LGHNA, CDR2 YSLEER. CDR3 protein: CASSQDSGGSYNEQFF.

V usage is TRBV15 and J usage is TRBJ2-5; TCRdb outputs TRBD2, but without DNA this stays unchecked. CDR1 is LNHNV, CDR2 YYDKDF, per germline (reference sequence). CDR3 length equals 15 residues. CDR3 in amino acids: CATEDYRTSQETQYF.

Measured by frequency, this clonotype is medium-sized. The V call is TRBV5-1, the J call TRBJ2-5. This CDR3 is built from 11 residues. The germline V gene encodes CDR1 SGHRS and CDR2 YFSETQ. CDR3 region: CASSLEETQYF.

The chain combines TRBV29-1 with TRBJ1-2; without DNA, the TCRdb call of TRBD1 cannot be checked. The CDR3 length is 14 residues. The germline V gene encodes CDR1 SQVTM and CDR2 ANQGSEA. CDR3: CSVGDRGRNYGYTF.

CDR3 loop: CASSPLGRELFF. The chain has TRBV4-1 and TRBJ2-2; TCRdb's assignment of TRBD2 cannot be checked, as there is no DNA. CDR1 and CDR2 from the germline V gene are MGHRA and YSYEKL. CDR3 length: 12 amino acids.

V and J are TRBV5-1 and TRBJ1-1. CDR3 size: 14 residues. In germline, CDR1 is SGHRS, CDR2 YFSETQ. The CDR3 sequence: CASSLGNQNTEAFF. Drawing the rest from reference TRBV5-1 and TRBJ1-1, the complete variable domain is KAGVTQTPRYLIKTRGQQVTLSCSPISGHRSVSWYQQTPGQGLQFLFEYFSETQRNKGNFPGRFSGRQFSNSRSEMNVSTLELGDSALYLCASSLGNQNTEAFFGQGTRLTVV.

J is TRBJ1-6 and V is TRBV14; TCRdb's D call of TRBD1 is untestable without DNA. The length of the CDR3 is 13 residues. CDR1 and CDR2 from the germline V gene are SGHDN and FVKESK. The CDR3 here is CASSPVWNSPLHF.

The CDR3 reads CASSPTGLAGNYNEQFF. This sequence joins TRBV6-4 and TRBJ2-1; as DNA is missing, the TRBD2 call by TCRdb cannot be tested. This CDR3 has 17 residues. Germline values: CDR1 MRHNA, CDR2 SNTAGT.

The rearrangement joins TRBV5-1 to TRBJ2-1; TCRdb outputs TRBD2, but without DNA this stays unchecked. Germline assignment: CDR1 SGHRS and CDR2 YFSETQ. The CDR3 has 16 amino acids. The CDR3 reads CASSATPAGGYNEQFF.

This chain links TRBV4-3 with TRBJ2-7. The germline CDR1 and CDR2 sequences are LGHNA and YSLEER. The CDR3 is 14 residues long. The CDR3 sequence is CASSQRITYHEQYF.

The V and J genes are TRBV15 and TRBJ2-1. The CDR3 spans 12 residues. Germline V gives CDR1 LNHNV, CDR2 YYDKDF (reference sequence). The CDR3 here is CATSRDRAEQFF.

This sequence joins TRBV12-3 or TRBV12-4 and TRBJ2-2; the TCRdb call, TRBD1, lacks DNA for checking. This CDR3 is built from 16 residues. Here the CDR3 reads CASSPSTRGGSGELFF.

The chain links TRBV5-6 to TRBJ2-1; absent DNA, TCRdb's TRBD1 call cannot be checked. The CDR3 loop spans 16 amino acids. CDR1 is SGHDT, CDR2 YYEEEE, per germline. The CDR3 protein is CASSGRPGFSYNEQFF.

The V and J genes are TRBV20-1 and TRBJ2-5. Germline V gene lookup returns CDR1 DFQATT and CDR2 SNEGSKA (reference sequence). The CDR3 has 14 amino acids. The CDR3 spells CSARDLHYQETQYF.

This rearrangement joins TRBV12-3 or TRBV12-4 to TRBJ2-1; with no DNA, the TCRdb D assignment of TRBD1 cannot be verified. The CDR3 runs to 15 residues. The CDR3 region is CASSPSGRGYNEQFF.

V and J are TRBV5-1 and TRBJ2-5; the TCRdb D gene call, TRBD1, has no DNA to confirm it. Germline values: CDR1 SGHRS, CDR2 YFSETQ. The CDR3 extends over 16 amino acids. The CDR3: CASSPGRRGLGETQYF.

The CDR3: CASSSAPGSTDTQYF. The chain joins TRBV12-3 or TRBV12-4 to TRBJ2-3; TCRdb indicates TRBD1, and absent DNA this call remains unverified. There are 15 residues in the CDR3.

The J gene is TRBJ2-2, the V gene TRBV24-1; TCRdb selects TRBD2, and the lack of DNA leaves this call unchecked. The CDR3 is 16 residues long. Per the germline V gene, CDR1 is KGHDR and CDR2 is SFDVKD. The CDR3 loop is CATSDPKREPKGELFF.

The rearrangement joins TRBV3-1 to TRBJ2-1; the D call from TCRdb, TRBD2, cannot be confirmed without DNA. CDR1 and CDR2 (germline): LGHDT, YNNKEL (reference sequence). The CDR3 has 16 residues. CDR3 loop: CASSQLLTSGRGEQFF.

The chain has TRBV20-1 and TRBJ1-1. The CDR3 has 14 residues. Germline loops: CDR1 DFQATT, CDR2 SNEGSKA (reference sequence). CDR3 residues: CSAKTPSRNTEAFF.

V gene TRBV5-1 combines with J gene TRBJ2-1; TCRdb gives TRBD2 as the D gene, but with no DNA this cannot be confirmed. The CDR3 has 13 residues. The germline V gene has CDR1 SGHRS and CDR2 YFSETQ. CDR3 sequence reads: CASSLAPGGLVFF.

The chain combines TRBV6-2 or TRBV6-3 with TRBJ2-7. The CDR3 has 14 amino acids. The germline V gene has CDR1 MNHEY and CDR2 SVGEGT. This CDR3 is CASIKQTKPYEQYF.